The source of this T cell receptor beta chain is a study of tumor-infiltrating lymphocytes in glioblastoma multiforme. Study results and limitations: Only one glioblastoma patient had TCR and mutation analysis.

TCR beta libraries were built from RNA through three nested multiplex PCR rounds using modified ARM-PCR. Unique molecular identifiers were not described for the libraries. TCRdb used MiXCR to reprocess the multiplex PCR reads, holding one entry per CDR3 protein. Of roughly 15,000 distinct CDR3 sequences in the sample, 73% are singletons; the top ten hold approximately 38%. Germline lookup yields CDR1 SGHAT and CDR2 FQNNGV. The CDR3 covers 16 residues. This clonotype was recorded a few times. What it binds is not known. One end of the junction varies from germline; a read error may be responsible. This receptor was identified in a male donor with glioblastoma. The chain carries TRBV11-2 and TRBJ2-2, with D unresolved. Sequenced material: brain tumor tissue. DNA for the CDR3: TGTGCCAGCGGCTTAAATAGCTGGGGTGGAACCGGGGAGCTGTTTTTT. It codes for CASGLNSWGGTGELFF.